This TCR beta chain was identified during a study of blood T cell repertoires in COVID-19. Libraries were prepared by immunoSEQ multiplex PCR; TCRdb keeps only in-frame clonotypes and omits some of them. The table lists around 39,000 clones, around 86% of them singletons, with more than 4.5% in the top ten. Germline V lookup: CDR1 SGHRS, CDR2 YFSETQ. Trimming removed 0 bases at V and 6 bases at J, with 15 bases between. The CDR3 extends over 15 amino acids. Material for sequencing was peripheral blood. The source is a middle-aged man with active COVID-19. The gene calls are TRBV5-1 and TRBJ1-1, with D maybe TRBD1 (5 bases). CDR3 nucleotide sequence: TGCGCCAGCAGCTTGGCCTTGTCCTCGGGGGCTGAAGCTTTCTTT. This sequence encodes CASSLALSSGAEAFF.